These T cell receptor beta chains were read from a single sample in a study of blood T cell repertoires in COVID-19. Sequenced by immunoSEQ multiplex PCR; TCRdb stores in-frame clones only, minus some. Among about 300,000 clones, 75% to 90% were seen once, and the ten largest hold less than 2.5%. Sequencing was carried out using peripheral blood. These receptors were taken from a man younger than 30 with active or convalescent COVID-19. CDR3s leave out the opening cysteine and the closing phenylalanine or tryptophan. Each record gives: CDR3 length, J gene, D gene, clone size, V gene, CDR3 protein. D genes are given only for firm matches. Clone size, where shown, is once, few, many, or a class for clones that have expanded.

cdr3_length: 13; j_call: TRBJ2-7; d_call: TRBD2; clone_size: NA; v_call: TRBV4-2; cdr3_aa: ASSQGLAGFYEQY
cdr3_length: 12; j_call: TRBJ2-7; d_call: NA; clone_size: NA; v_call: TRBV7-2; cdr3_aa: ASSLQRSTYEQY
cdr3_length: 13; j_call: TRBJ2-7; d_call: TRBD2; clone_size: NA; v_call: TRBV6-6; cdr3_aa: ASRTTSGPEGEQY
cdr3_length: 11; j_call: TRBJ2-7; d_call: NA; clone_size: NA; v_call: TRBV7-9; cdr3_aa: ASSPGGSYEQY
cdr3_length: 14; j_call: TRBJ2-5; d_call: TRBD1; clone_size: NA; v_call: TRBV5-4; cdr3_aa: ASSLEGRQGLETQY
cdr3_length: 11; j_call: TRBJ2-4; d_call: NA; clone_size: NA; v_call: TRBV29-1; cdr3_aa: SVGEGGGNIQY
cdr3_length: 12; j_call: TRBJ1-5; d_call: NA; clone_size: NA; v_call: TRBV15; cdr3_aa: ATGTPVGNQPQH
cdr3_length: 11; j_call: TRBJ1-2; d_call: TRBD1; clone_size: NA; v_call: TRBV5-6; cdr3_aa: ASSSRDSYGYT
cdr3_length: 14; j_call: TRBJ2-7; d_call: NA; clone_size: NA; v_call: TRBV28; cdr3_aa: ASSFSQRDRFYEQY
cdr3_length: 13; j_call: TRBJ2-1; d_call: TRBD1; clone_size: once; v_call: TRBV5-1; cdr3_aa: ASSPGQGSYNEQF
cdr3_length: 12; j_call: TRBJ1-6; d_call: NA; clone_size: NA; v_call: TRBV11-2; cdr3_aa: ASSLDPKFFPLH
cdr3_length: 12; j_call: TRBJ2-7; d_call: NA; clone_size: NA; v_call: TRBV10-3; cdr3_aa: AIKSRTNSYEQY
cdr3_length: 10; j_call: TRBJ2-7; d_call: NA; clone_size: NA; v_call: TRBV28; cdr3_aa: ASSLRGGEQY
cdr3_length: 16; j_call: TRBJ2-6; d_call: NA; clone_size: NA; v_call: TRBV7-2; cdr3_aa: ASSLRPQGVSGANVLT
cdr3_length: 12; j_call: TRBJ2-7; d_call: TRBD2; clone_size: once; v_call: TRBV5-1; cdr3_aa: ASSLFTSGSVQY